The 7 T cell receptor beta chains in this list originate from one sample, sequenced in a study. MiXCR, applied by TCRdb to the 5' RACE reads, yields one record per CDR3 protein. The sample contains about 42,000 distinct CDR3 sequences, 25% to 35% of which appear only once. Material for sequencing was tumor-infiltrating memory CD4+ T cells sorted from the breast tumor. Subset here: memory CD4+ T cells, CD4+CD45RO+CD25-. The receptors shown here come from a female donor with breast cancer.

The J gene is TRBJ2-7, the V gene TRBV4-3; TRBD2 agrees at 10 bases. The CDR3 length is 15 residues. Germline loops: CDR1 LGHNA, CDR2 YSLEER. Trimming took 4 bases from V and 1 from J; bases not matched to a gene: 4. CDR3 sequence reads: CASSLGLAVSYEQYF. The CDR3 DNA reads as TGCGCCAGCAGCCTCGGACTAGCGGTGTCCTACGAGCAGTACTTC.

About this clonotype itself: At one boundary the junction diverges from the germline segment, which might be a read error. The genes are TRBV6-5 and TRBJ1-1, with D perhaps TRBD1 (5 bases). Germline CDR1 is MNHEY and CDR2 is SVGAGI. The CDR3 is 12 residues long. CDR3 residues: CASSPGRTEAVF. The CDR3 region has the DNA TGTGCCAGCAGTCCAGGGAGAACTGAAGCTGTCTTT.

A note on this clonotype: One end of the junction fails to match germline, which may point to a read error. The DNA for the CDR3 is TGTACCAGCTTAACAGGGATTGGCAATCAGCCCCAGCATTTT. Translating gives CTSLTGIGNQPQHF. This chain joins TRBV28 and TRBJ1-5, with D tentatively TRBD1 (6 bases). This CDR3 region has 14 residues. Germline V gene data show CDR1 as MDHEN and CDR2 as SYDVKM.

On this clonotype: One end of the junction is discordant with germline, which a read error may explain. The chain uses TRBV5-1 and TRBJ2-7, with D tentatively TRBD2 (6 bases). The CDR3 has 15 amino acids. Germline V CDR1 and CDR2: SGHRS, YFSETQ. CDR3 in DNA: TGCGCCAGCAGCTTGCGTGGGACTGGAAACTACAAGCAGTACTTC. As protein: CASSLRGTGNYKQYF.

V is TRBV6-1 and J is TRBJ2-7; D unresolved. The CDR3 contains 13 residues. CDR1 and CDR2 (germline): MNHNS, SASEGT. V shed 1 base and J shed 4 bases, with 8 bases lying between them. This CDR3 is CASSEEKSYEQYF. The CDR3 DNA follows: TGTGCCAGCAGTGAAGAGAAGAGTTACGAGCAGTACTTC.

The DNA for the CDR3 is TGTGCCAGCAGCCCCTCGAGGGGGAACACTGAAGCTTTCTTT. It encodes CASSPSRGNTEAFF. This chain uses TRBV7-6 with TRBJ1-1; D is possibly TRBD1 (5 bases). The germline V gene encodes CDR1 SGHVS and CDR2 FNYEAQ. With 5 bases removed from V and 1 base from J, the gap between germline ends came to 11 bases. This CDR3 is 14 amino acids long.

The table lists this clonotype with a few counts. The J gene is TRBJ2-2, the V gene TRBV6-1; a possible D gene is TRBD2 (5 bases). Trimming cost V 5 bases and J 4 bases, with 11 bases left between them. Germline V gene lookup returns CDR1 MNHNS and CDR2 SASEGT. This CDR3 spans 14 amino acids. CDR3 amino acids: CASSQTGSTGELFF. The CDR3 region has the DNA TGTGCCAGCAGTCAAACGGGGTCCACCGGGGAGCTGTTTTTT.